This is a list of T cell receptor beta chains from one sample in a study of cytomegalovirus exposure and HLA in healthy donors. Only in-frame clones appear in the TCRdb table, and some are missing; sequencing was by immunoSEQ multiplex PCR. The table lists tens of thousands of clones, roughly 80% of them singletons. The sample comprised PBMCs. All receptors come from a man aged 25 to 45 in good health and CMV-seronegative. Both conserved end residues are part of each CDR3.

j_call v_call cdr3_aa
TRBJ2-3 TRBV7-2 CASSFVAGGSRDTQYF
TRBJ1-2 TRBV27 CASSLSAVFSTVYTF
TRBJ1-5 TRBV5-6 CASSLALRPGQPQHF
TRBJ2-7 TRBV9 CASSVELDRVGEQYF
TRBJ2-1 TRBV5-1 CASSLAPGNNNEQFF
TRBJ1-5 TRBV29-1 CSVAGTLDQPQHF
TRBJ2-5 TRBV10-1 CASSESLAKETQYF
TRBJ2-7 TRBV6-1 CASSVAGSYEQYF
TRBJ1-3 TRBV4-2 CASGTGVRDGNTIYF
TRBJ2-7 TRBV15 CATSRDAGTGVNEQYF
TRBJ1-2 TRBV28 CASSFPAGPNYGYTF
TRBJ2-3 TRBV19 CASSTLTSYTDTQYF
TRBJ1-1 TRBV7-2 CASSPTSGEGTEAFF
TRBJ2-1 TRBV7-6 CASSAAYRDRGPSEQFF
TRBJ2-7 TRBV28 CASSLREYGGQYF
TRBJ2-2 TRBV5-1 CASSTGTSGLLTGELFF
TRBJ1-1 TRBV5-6 CASSFQGNTEAFF
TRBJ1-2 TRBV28 CASRTGQGSYGYTF
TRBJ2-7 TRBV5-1 CASSSGQGGYEQYF
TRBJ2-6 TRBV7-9 CASSLRQDTSGANVLTF
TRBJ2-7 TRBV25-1 CASSEYTERYF
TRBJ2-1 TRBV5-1 CASSLATVYNEQFF
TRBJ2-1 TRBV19 CASSIAGGVNEQFF
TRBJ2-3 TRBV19 CASRGTGTPTDTQYF
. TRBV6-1 CATETGGIDEQYF
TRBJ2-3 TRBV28 CATFRQDKSTQYF
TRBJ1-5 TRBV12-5 CASGLYVGGPQHF
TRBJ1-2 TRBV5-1 CASSFTGGNGYTF
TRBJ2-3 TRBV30 CAALRTGAYTDTQYF
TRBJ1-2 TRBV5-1 CASTLTTGQGKGGYTF
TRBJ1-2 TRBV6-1 CASRRTGEDGYTF